This is a list of T cell receptor beta chains from one sample in a study of blood T cell repertoires in COVID-19. The protocol was immunoSEQ multiplex PCR, while the TCRdb copy is restricted to in-frame clones and leaves out a portion. This sample has 250,000 to 400,000 clones; 75% to 90% occur once, and the top ten carry 4.5% to 6.5%. The material sequenced was PBMCs or T cells enriched from blood (not recorded which). The receptors derive from a man aged 60 to 75 who had recovered from COVID-19. Each CDR3 is given with its conserved first and last residue. A D gene is named only where the DNA matches it firmly. Clone size is shown for a subset of rows, as once, few, many or a class of expanded clone.

clone size	V gene	D gene	J gene	CDR3 protein	CDR3 DNA
.	TRBV5-1	.	TRBJ2-1	CASSQAPGLQPEQFF	TGCGCCAGCAGCCAAGCCCCGGGACTCCAACCCGAGCAGTTCTTC
once	TRBV20-1	.	TRBJ2-1	CSALDNEQFF	TGCAGTGCTCTGGACAACGAGCAGTTCTTC
.	TRBV7-2	.	TRBJ2-1	CASSLNSNNEQFF	TGTGCCAGCAGCTTGAACAGTAACAATGAGCAGTTCTTC
once	TRBV5-1	.	TRBJ1-1	CASSLGMGGDTEAFF	TGCGCCAGCAGCTTGGGAATGGGGGGAGACACTGAAGCTTTCTTT
few	TRBV5-1	TRBD1	TRBJ2-7	CASSLPQGTNEQYF	TGCGCCAGCAGCTTGCCACAGGGGACAAACGAGCAGTACTTC
.	TRBV19	TRBD2	TRBJ2-4	CASSAWTSGFFIQYF	TGTGCCAGTAGTGCCTGGACTAGCGGCTTTTTCATTCAGTACTTC
.	TRBV7-2	TRBD2	TRBJ2-7	CASSLETAGGREQYF	TGTGCCAGCAGCTTAGAGACAGCGGGAGGGAGAGAGCAGTACTTC
.	TRBV4-1	TRBD1	TRBJ1-1	CASSKFDRGPNTEAFF	TGCGCCAGCAGCAAATTCGACAGGGGGCCGAACACTGAAGCTTTCTTT
.	TRBV24-1	TRBD1	TRBJ2-7	CATSDGTGGWEQYF	TGTGCCACCAGTGATGGGACAGGGGGCTGGGAGCAGTACTTC
.	TRBV14	.	TRBJ1-6	CASSQEWAGALHF	TGTGCCAGCAGCCAAGAGTGGGCCGGGGCCCTCCACTTT
.	TRBV6-2/TRBV6-3	TRBD2	TRBJ2-1	CASSSPPGGPANEQFF	TGTGCCAGCAGTTCCCCTCCGGGAGGGCCCGCCAATGAGCAGTTCTTC
.	TRBV18	TRBD1	TRBJ2-5	CASSPGTGGEETQYF	TGTGCCAGCTCCCCCGGGACAGGGGGCGAAGAGACCCAGTACTTC
.	TRBV6-5	.	TRBJ1-1	CASSRYRGATEAFF	TGTGCCAGCAGCCGTTATCGGGGGGCCACTGAAGCTTTCTTT
.	TRBV18	.	TRBJ1-5	CASSQQTVQPQHF	TGTGCCAGCTCACAACAGACAGTTCAGCCCCAGCATTTT
.	TRBV27	TRBD1	TRBJ2-2	CASSGDRGLPSTGELFF	TGTGCCAGCAGCGGGGACAGGGGACTGCCTAGCACCGGGGAGCTGTTTTTT
.	TRBV12-3/TRBV12-4	TRBD1	TRBJ1-2	CASSRQGYGYTF	TGTGCCAGCAGCCGACAGGGCTACGGCTACACCTTC
.	TRBV5-6	.	TRBJ2-1	CASSLGGQSYNEQFF	TGTGCCAGCAGCTTGGGGGGCCAAAGTTACAATGAGCAGTTCTTC
.	TRBV15	TRBD2	TRBJ2-1	CATSAPGLAGYNEQFF	TGTGCCACCAGCGCCCCGGGACTAGCGGGTTACAATGAGCAGTTCTTC
.	TRBV4-2	TRBD2	TRBJ2-7	CASSQVRTSGTYEQYF	TGTGCCAGCAGCCAAGTGAGGACTAGCGGGACCTACGAGCAGTACTTC
few	TRBV5-1	TRBD1	TRBJ2-7	CASSTDRAYEQYF	TGCGCCAGCAGCACGGACAGGGCCTACGAGCAGTACTTC
.	TRBV9	.	TRBJ2-3	CASSPRGAGSTDTQYF	TGTGCCAGCAGCCCTCGAGGCGCGGGATCGACGGATACGCAGTATTTT
.	TRBV7-6	TRBD2	TRBJ2-3	CASSLYIAGGGTDTQYF	TGTGCCAGCAGCCTCTATATAGCGGGAGGGGGCACAGATACGCAGTATTTT
.	TRBV19	.	TRBJ1-1	CASSSLGTPNTEAFF	TGTGCCAGTAGTAGTCTAGGGACACCGAACACTGAAGCTTTCTTT
.	TRBV28	.	TRBJ2-1	CASSQRGNEQFF	TGTGCCAGCAGCCAGAGGGGGAATGAGCAGTTCTTC
.	TRBV5-4	TRBD2	TRBJ2-1	CASSSLTSGAYNEQFF	TGTGCCAGCAGCTCCCTGACTAGCGGGGCCTACAATGAGCAGTTCTTC
.	TRBV5-1	TRBD1	TRBJ1-6	CASSHGTGNSPLHF	TGCGCCAGCAGCCACGGGACAGGGAATTCACCCCTCCACTTT
.	TRBV6-5	.	TRBJ1-1	CASSWASGRTEAFF	TGTGCCAGCAGTTGGGCCAGCGGTCGGACTGAAGCTTTCTTT
.	TRBV19	TRBD2	TRBJ2-7	CASSGLAGPYEQYF	TGTGCCAGTAGCGGACTAGCGGGACCCTACGAGCAGTACTTC
.	TRBV7-2	TRBD1	TRBJ1-1	CASSIRDRPMNTEAFF	TGTGCCAGCAGCATACGGGACAGACCGATGAACACTGAAGCTTTCTTT
.	TRBV24-1	TRBD2	TRBJ2-7	CATSGGGAGGLDEQYF	TGTGCCACCAGTGGGGGTGGCGCGGGAGGTCTTGACGAGCAGTACTTC
.	TRBV7-2	TRBD2	TRBJ2-7	CASSLGLAGTKEQYF	TGTGCCAGCAGCTTAGGACTAGCGGGGACAAAGGAGCAGTACTTC
.	TRBV28	TRBD2	TRBJ2-3	CASSPRSSGRSDTQYF	TGTGCCAGCAGTCCCCGTTCTAGCGGGAGATCAGATACGCAGTATTTT
.	TRBV5-1	.	TRBJ2-2	CASSLGGLNTGELFF	TGCGCCAGCAGCTTGGGAGGGCTTAACACCGGGGAGCTGTTTTTT
.	TRBV3-1/TRBV3-2	TRBD1	TRBJ1-1	CASSQAGQGHFF	TGTGCCAGCAGCCAAGCGGGACAGGGGCATTTCTTT
once	TRBV18	TRBD1	TRBJ1-1	CASSPPGTGRNTEAFF	TGTGCCAGCTCACCACCGGGGACAGGGAGGAACACTGAAGCTTTCTTT
.	TRBV7-8	.	TRBJ2-1	CASTQLGGSYNEQFF	TGTGCCAGCACCCAACTGGGAGGCTCCTACAATGAGCAGTTCTTC
.	TRBV9	.	TRBJ2-7	CASSKQGAEQYF	TGTGCCAGCAGCAAACAGGGAGCCGAGCAGTACTTC
.	TRBV27	TRBD2	TRBJ2-1	CASSLTSGSYNEQFF	TGTGCCAGCAGCCTGACTAGCGGGAGTTACAATGAGCAGTTCTTC
.	TRBV28	.	TRBJ2-5	CASRRAQETQYF	TGTGCCAGCAGGAGGGCCCAAGAGACCCAGTACTTC
.	TRBV19	.	TRBJ1-5	CASSIGGASQPQHF	TGTGCCAGTAGTATTGGGGGGGCTAGTCAGCCCCAGCATTTT
.	TRBV5-6	.	TRBJ2-7	CASSLVSDKLKDEQYF	TGTGCCAGCAGCTTGGTCTCGGACAAGCTAAAAGACGAGCAGTACTTC
.	TRBV5-4	TRBD1	TRBJ1-4	CASSSRTQGASEKLFF	TGTGCCAGCAGCTCCCGGACCCAGGGGGCAAGTGAAAAACTGTTTTTT
.	TRBV5-1	TRBD2	TRBJ2-7	CASSSTRVMPSGEIYEQYF	TGCGCCAGCAGCTCGACCCGCGTGATGCCTAGCGGGGAGATCTACGAGCAGTACTTC
.	TRBV20-1	.	TRBJ2-1	CSASLLANKLHEQFF	TGCAGTGCTAGTCTCCTAGCGAACAAACTACATGAGCAGTTCTTC
.	TRBV5-1	TRBD2	TRBJ2-7	CASRRDYPGEQYF	TGCGCCAGCAGGCGGGACTACCCGGGAGAGCAGTACTTC
.	TRBV19	.	TRBJ1-4	CASGGQSQNEKLFF	TGTGCCAGTGGTGGACAGTCCCAGAATGAAAAACTGTTTTTT
.	TRBV14	TRBD1	TRBJ2-7	CASSRWATGDSYEQYF	TGTGCCAGTTCTCGATGGGCGACAGGGGACTCCTACGAGCAGTACTTC
.	TRBV5-4	.	TRBJ1-6	CASSLDGLNSPLHF	TGTGCCAGCAGCTTGGACGGACTAAATTCACCCCTCCACTTT
.	TRBV2	.	TRBJ1-6	CANLQSYNSPLHF	TGTGCCAACCTACAGAGTTATAATTCACCCCTCCACTTT
.	TRBV28	.	TRBJ2-3	CASSPPGTDTQYF	TGTGCCAGCAGCCCTCCAGGCACAGATACGCAGTATTTT
.	TRBV5-1	TRBD2	TRBJ2-1	CASSAAALAGGNNEQFF	TGCGCCAGCAGCGCTGCCGCGCTAGCGGGAGGAAACAATGAGCAGTTCTTC
.	TRBV6-2/TRBV6-3	.	TRBJ1-1	CASSYQGGDTEAFF	TGTGCCAGCAGTTACCAGGGTGGCGACACTGAAGCTTTCTTT
.	TRBV2	TRBD1	TRBJ1-5	CAIVRGTGQPQHF	TGTGCCATCGTCAGGGGGACGGGTCAGCCCCAGCATTTT
.	TRBV30	TRBD1	TRBJ1-3	CAWKQGYTIYF	TGTGCCTGGAAACAGGGGTACACCATATATTTT
.	TRBV20-1	.	TRBJ1-4	CSASYRLKLFF	TGCAGTGCGAGCTACAGGTTAAAACTGTTTTTT
.	TRBV11-2	.	TRBJ2-7	CASSLNVRNYEQYF	TGTGCCAGCAGCTTAAACGTGAGAAACTACGAGCAGTACTTC